Given below is one T cell receptor beta chain in context. What it binds is not known. Mismatch with germline at one junction end may stem from a read error. The entry originates in a study of CD8 T cells in Susac syndrome. Study observations and caveats: Acknowledgment was made by the study that its TCR sequencing and HLA analysis involved a relatively small number of individuals.

It was with random hexamers that 0.5 to 1 ug RNA was reverse transcribed. Each CDR3 protein is one row after TCRdb ran MiXCR on the immunoSEQ multiplex PCR reads. The sample holds some 130,000 distinct CDR3 sequences, 94% seen once. CDR1 and CDR2 from the germline V gene are DFQATT and SNEGSKA (reference sequence). The CDR3 contains 15 residues. The sequence derives from a human donor with multiple sclerosis. This sequence joins TRBV20-1 and TRBJ1-3; D is perhaps TRBD1 (5 bases). Specimen: CD4+ T cells from PBMCs. The CDR3 loop reads CSARGSQGTGNTIYF. In DNA, the CDR3 is TGCAGTGCCAGAGGGTCGCAGGGAACTGGAAACACCATATATTTT.